This T cell receptor (beta chain) stems from a study of identical twins. Points from the study as a whole: Carriage of fewer insertions was seen in abundant cord blood beta clonotypes, whereas memory repertoires showed none. Excess low generation probability was seen in twin-shared out-of-frame alpha sequences.

This CDR3 is built from 15 residues. This clonotype has only a few counts. The antigen remains unidentified. A universal primer site came from template switching; cDNA carried unique molecular identifiers. TCRdb re-analysed the 5' RACE reads in MiXCR, keeping a single row per CDR3 protein. The sample carries around 1.7 million distinct CDR3 sequences, about 30% recorded once. Healthy Caucasians alone served as donors. Sequencing input: cord blood. This TCR came from a newborn girl in good health. The rearrangement links TRBV21-1 to TRBJ2-5. TRBV21-1 is a pseudogene locus. The CDR3 nucleotides read TGTGCCAGCAGCAAAAGCGAGCAGGAACAAGAGACCCAGTACTTC. This gives the protein CASSKSEQEQETQYF.